Listed here is a single TCR beta chain. Its antigen remains unknown. In germline, CDR1 is SGHNT, CDR2 YYREEE (reference sequence). The CDR3 is 15 residues long. After removal of 0 bases from V and 4 bases from J, the junction contained 3 bases not matched to a gene. The source of the sample is a study of cytomegalovirus exposure and HLA in healthy donors. Study-wide results and caveats: High specificity and sensitivity for cytomegalovirus status were reported for the classifier. Specificity of a few CMV-associated chains for CMV antigens was verified in vitro. The tendency of first-cohort TCR clusters to co-occur in the roughly 130 validation repertoires emerged from a later analysis.

The protocol was immunoSEQ multiplex PCR, while the TCRdb copy is restricted to in-frame clones and leaves out a portion. The table shows 140,000 to 150,000 clones, with 90% to 95% occurring only once. Separate from the approximately 600-subject first cohort was the approximately 130-subject validation cohort, to which the donors belonged. The sequencing sample was made of PBMCs. This chain connects TRBV5-4 to TRBJ2-1; TRBD2 matches at 8 bases. This clonotype was obtained from a man aged 18-30 years in good health and CMV-seronegative. The CDR3 bases are TGTGCCAGCAGCTTGGTGCGGGGGGATTACAATGAGCAGTTCTTC. Translation gives CASSLVRGDYNEQFF.